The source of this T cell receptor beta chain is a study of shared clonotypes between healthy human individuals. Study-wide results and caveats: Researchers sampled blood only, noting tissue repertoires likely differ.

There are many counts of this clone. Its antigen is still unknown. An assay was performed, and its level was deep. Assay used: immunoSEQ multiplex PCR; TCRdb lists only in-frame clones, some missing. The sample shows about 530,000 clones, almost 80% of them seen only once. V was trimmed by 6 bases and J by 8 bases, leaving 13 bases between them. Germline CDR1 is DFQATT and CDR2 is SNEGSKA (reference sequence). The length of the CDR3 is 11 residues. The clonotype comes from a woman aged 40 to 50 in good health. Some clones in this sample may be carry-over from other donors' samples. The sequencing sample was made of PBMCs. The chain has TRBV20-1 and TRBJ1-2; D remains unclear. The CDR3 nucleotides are TGCAGTGCCAAGGACGAACGAGGCTACACCTTC. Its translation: CSAKDERGYTF.